This TCR beta chain stems from a study of identifying expanded T cells in peripheral blood. Germline assignment: CDR1 LNHNV and CDR2 YYDKDF (reference sequence). The ends lost 8 bases at V and 5 bases at J; junction bases unmatched: 6. The length of the CDR3 is 14 residues. The repertoire was sequenced with immunoSEQ multiplex PCR; TCRdb's copy has only in-frame clones and lacks some. Among 90,000 to 110,000 clones listed, around 89% were seen once. The clonotype originates from a person aged 18 to 75 in good health. Specimen: blood. This chain connects TRBV15 to TRBJ2-5; TRBD1 matches at 12 bases. The CDR3 nucleotides read TGTGCCACCTCAGGGGACAGGGGGCGGGAGACCCAGTACTTC. Protein product: CATSGDRGRETQYF.